Listed here are 26 T cell receptor beta chains from one sample, sequenced in a study of blood T cell repertoires in COVID-19. Assay used: immunoSEQ multiplex PCR; TCRdb lists only in-frame clones, some missing. This sample carries around 100,000 clones, approximately 91% of them seen once, and the ten largest clones take about 1%. The sequencing input was peripheral blood. The receptors derive from a man in his 60s with acute or convalescent COVID-19.

The J gene is TRBJ1-6, the V gene TRBV28, with D uncertain. Deletions cut 3 bases from V and 10 bases from J, with 10 bases between. The germline CDR1 and CDR2 sequences are MDHEN and SYDVKM. The CDR3 contains 13 residues. The CDR3 protein is CASSLLKRSPLHF. The CDR3 nucleotides read TGTGCCAGCAGTTTGTTGAAGAGGTCACCCCTCCACTTT.

This clone was picked up one time. At the DNA level, this CDR3 is encoded by other sequences in the same sample as well. This chain joins TRBV3-1 (or the pseudogene TRBV3-2) and TRBJ2-1; 11 nucleotides agree with TRBD2. This CDR3 is 16 amino acids long. V trimming: 6 bases; J trimming: 1 base; junction bases outside the gene matches: 5. Germline CDR1 reads LGHDT; CDR2 reads YNNKEL (reference sequence). CDR3 amino acids: CASSRRTSGSYNEQFF. DNA of the CDR3: TGTGCCAGCAGTCGTAGGACTAGCGGGTCCTACAATGAGCAGTTCTTC.

The CDR3 region is CASTGSGANVLTF. CDR3 nucleotide sequence: TGTGCCAGTACAGGGTCTGGGGCCAACGTCCTGACTTTC. This sequence joins TRBV6-6 and TRBJ2-6; TRBD1 might be the D (6 bases). Germline loops: CDR1 MNHNY, CDR2 SVGAGI (reference sequence). V was shortened by 9 bases and J by 1 base, with 7 bases between the two germline ends. This CDR3 is 13 amino acids long.

This clone was seen once. The chain carries TRBV24-1 and TRBJ2-2; TRBD1 matches 7 bases. CDR3 length equals 15 residues. Germline V CDR1 and CDR2: KGHDR, SFDVKD. V lost 4 bases, J lost 4 bases, and 5 bases stayed unmatched. The CDR3 DNA follows: TGTGCCACCAGTGACCGGACAGGAGGCACCGGGGAGCTGTTTTTT. This sequence encodes CATSDRTGGTGELFF.

The V gene is TRBV11-2, the J gene TRBJ2-1; D is perhaps TRBD2 (5 bases). The V gene's germline CDR1 is SGHAT and CDR2 FQNNGV. V gave up 1 base and J gave up 7 bases, with 11 bases separating them. The CDR3 totals 14 residues. The DNA of the CDR3 is TGTGCCAGCAGCTTAGTGACCCGGGGTAATGAGCAGTTCTTC. This sequence encodes CASSLVTRGNEQFF.

The CDR3, as DNA: TGTGCCAGCAGCTTTGGGACAGGGGTGGCCTACGAGCAGTACTTC. This gives the protein CASSFGTGVAYEQYF. The J gene is TRBJ2-7, the V gene TRBV7-9, with TRBD1 matching over 10 bases. V was clipped by 3 bases and J by 2 bases; unmatched bases: 4. The CDR3 is 15 residues long. Germline CDR1 reads SEHNR; CDR2 reads FQNEAQ (reference sequence).

The chain links TRBV18 to TRBJ1-1; D possibly corresponds to TRBD1 (6 bases). V lost 2 bases, J lost 3 bases, and 10 bases lay in between. This CDR3 comprises 14 residues. Germline V lookup: CDR1 KGHSH, CDR2 LQKENI. As DNA, the CDR3 is TGTGCCAGCTCACCATCAGGGGTGGACACTGAAGCTTTCTTT. Translated: CASSPSGVDTEAFF.

The chain is built from TRBV30 and TRBJ2-1; possibly TRBD2 for D (5 bases). The CDR3 covers 15 residues. The V end lost 1 base, the J end lost 2 bases, and 12 bases lay between the germline ends. CDR1 and CDR2 (germline): GTSNPN, SVGIG (reference sequence). As DNA, the CDR3 is TGTGCCTGGAGTGGGGGAGTGGGGACCTACAATGAGCAGTTCTTC. It is translated as CAWSGGVGTYNEQFF.

The rearrangement joins TRBV30 to TRBJ2-5; TRBD2 matches 7 bases. The CDR3 runs 13 residues. CDR1 is GTSNPN, CDR2 SVGIG, per germline (reference sequence). Trimming cost V 1 base and J 6 bases; bases outside gene matches: 5. CDR3 coding DNA: TGTGCCTGGAGTGACGGGGGGAGAAAGACCCAGTACTTC. Translation gives CAWSDGGRKTQYF. Drawing the rest from reference TRBV30 and TRBJ2-5, the complete variable domain is SQTIHQWPATLVQPVGSPLSLECTVEGTSNPNLYWYRQAAGRGLQLLFYSVGIGQISSEVPQNLSASRPQDRQFILSSKKLLLSDSGFYLCAWSDGGRKTQYFGPGTRLLVL.

This clone came up a few times. This rearrangement joins TRBV30 to TRBJ1-5, with 10 bases identical to TRBD1. The germline V gene encodes CDR1 GTSNPN and CDR2 SVGIG (reference sequence). Trimming removed 5 bases from V and 6 bases from J; junction bases left unmatched: 7. CDR3 size: 14 residues. CDR3 residues: CAWADRGPFQPQHF. In DNA form, the CDR3 reads TGTGCCTGGGCCGACAGGGGGCCCTTTCAGCCCCAGCATTTT.

This rearrangement joins TRBV10-2 to TRBJ2-5; the D gene is possibly TRBD1 (6 bases). CDR1 and CDR2 (germline): WSHSY, SAAADI. There are 13 residues in the CDR3. Trimming stripped 8 bases from V and 4 bases from J, with 14 bases between. DNA of the CDR3: TGCGCCAGCTCACCCAGGGGCGCAGAGACCCAGTACTTC. It is translated as CASSPRGAETQYF.

This clone occurred once. The rearrangement joins TRBV5-5 to TRBJ2-7; possible D gene TRBD1, 5 bases. There are 13 residues in the CDR3. Germline V gene lookup returns CDR1 SGHKS and CDR2 YYEKEE (reference sequence). With 3 bases removed from V and 1 base from J, the gap between germline ends came to 8 bases. The CDR3 bases are TGTGCCAGCAGCTCGACAGTTTCCTACGAGCAGTACTTC. It specifies CASSSTVSYEQYF. Using reference TRBV5-5 and TRBJ2-7 for the parts outside the CDR3, the full variable domain is DAGVTQSPTHLIKTRGQQVTLRCSPISGHKSVSWYQQVLGQGPQFIFQYYEKEERGRGNFPDRFSARQFPNYSSELNVNALLLGDSALYLCASSSTVSYEQYFGPGTRLTVT.

V gene TRBV2 combines with J gene TRBJ2-3, with a possible D match to TRBD2 (5 bases). The CDR3 totals 15 residues. V lost 8 bases, J lost 0 bases, and 15 bases lay in between. CDR1 SNHLY and CDR2 FYNNEI come from the germline V gene. CDR3 in amino acids: CASSDFPLSTDTQYF. DNA of the CDR3: TGTGCCAGCTCGGACTTCCCCCTTAGCACAGATACGCAGTATTTT.

In regard to this clone: Other nucleotide sequences from this sample produce the same CDR3. The chain recombines TRBV19 with TRBJ1-1; TRBD1 is a possible D gene (5 bases). CDR1 LNHDA and CDR2 SQIVND come from the germline V gene (reference sequence). Deletions cut 3 bases from V and 4 bases from J, with 9 bases between. This CDR3 spans 13 amino acids. The chain's CDR3 is CASSIQGSTEAFF. CDR3 coding DNA: TGTGCCAGTAGTATTCAGGGAAGCACTGAAGCTTTCTTT.

The V gene is TRBV9, the J gene TRBJ1-2; tentatively, D is TRBD1 (5 bases). Trimming stripped 0 bases from V and 8 bases from J, with 11 bases between. CDR3 size: 13 residues. Germline CDR1 reads SGDLS; CDR2 reads YYNGEE. CDR3 loop: CASSVGQGSGYTF. The CDR3 coding sequence is TGTGCCAGCAGCGTAGGGCAGGGCAGCGGCTACACCTTC.

This clone was observed a single time. The rearrangement links TRBV30 to TRBJ1-5; 10 positions agree with TRBD1. V gave up 0 bases and J gave up 6 bases; unmatched junction bases: 8. The germline gives CDR1 GTSNPN, CDR2 SVGIG (reference sequence). The CDR3 totals 16 residues. The chain's CDR3 is CAWSVTGTGDRQPQHF. CDR3 DNA: TGTGCCTGGAGTGTCACCGGGACAGGGGACCGTCAGCCCCAGCATTTT.

V is TRBV7-9 and J is TRBJ2-3; D is perhaps TRBD2 (6 bases). This CDR3 is built from 16 residues. The V gene's germline CDR1 is SEHNR and CDR2 FQNEAQ (reference sequence). V was pared by 1 base and J by 0 bases, with 11 bases between. The CDR3 coding sequence is TGTGCCAGCAGCTTAGGCCCAGCGGGTAGCACAGATACGCAGTATTTT. Encoded protein: CASSLGPAGSTDTQYF.

V gene TRBV27 combines with J gene TRBJ1-2; D is ambiguous. Trimming removed 6 bases from V and 3 bases from J, with 11 bases in between. Germline CDR1 is MNHEY and CDR2 is SMNVEV (reference sequence). This CDR3 has 13 residues. The CDR3 protein is CASSWASDYGYTF. The CDR3, as DNA: TGTGCCAGCAGCTGGGCCTCGGACTATGGCTACACCTTC.

The DNA of the CDR3 is TGTGCCAGCAGTGAAGCGGCGCCCCAGCATTTT. Amino acid sequence: CASSEAAPQHF. This rearrangement joins TRBV6-1 to TRBJ1-5; D is uncertain. With 0 bases removed from V and 9 bases from J, the gap between germline ends came to 3 bases. From germline, CDR1 is MNHNS and CDR2 SASEGT. CDR3 length: 11 amino acids.

On this clone itself: Within the sample, other DNA sequences also encode this same CDR3. The CDR3 nucleotides read TGTGCCAGCAGCCAAGTCCAGGGGGCGATGAACACTGAAGCTTTCTTT. Translated, it gives CASSQVQGAMNTEAFF. The chain is built from TRBV14 and TRBJ1-1; 8 positions match TRBD1. CDR1 and CDR2 (germline): SGHDN, FVKESK. J was trimmed by 0 bases and V by 1 base; bases with no gene match: 4. This CDR3 is 16 amino acids long.

This chain's CDR3 is CASSQGGQGIGSPLHF. The CDR3 coding sequence is TGTGCCAGCAGCCAGGGCGGACAGGGGATCGGTTCACCCCTCCACTTT. The V gene is TRBV3-1 (or the pseudogene TRBV3-2), the J gene TRBJ1-6; 9 bases are shared with TRBD1. With V trimmed by 3 bases and J by 9 bases, 9 bases remained unmatched. Germline CDR1 reads LGHDT; CDR2 reads YNNKEL (reference sequence). CDR3 length equals 16 residues.

V is TRBV12-5 and J is TRBJ1-2; 8 bases line up with TRBD1. J lost 4 bases, V lost 4 bases, and 2 bases had no gene match. This CDR3 contains 13 residues. Germline assignment: CDR1 LGHNT and CDR2 FRNRAP. CDR3 in amino acids: CASGYTGGYGYTF. CDR3 nucleotides: TGTGCTAGTGGTTATACAGGGGGCTATGGCTACACCTTC.

The V call is TRBV14, the J call TRBJ1-6; 7 bases are a match to TRBD1. Germline V CDR1 and CDR2: SGHDN, FVKESK. The CDR3 consists of 15 residues. The V segment lost 1 base and the J segment 7 bases; nucleotides outside the gene matches: 4. The DNA for the CDR3 is TGTGCCAGCAGCCAAGCTGCAGGGGGGAATTCACCCCTCCACTTT. Amino acid sequence: CASSQAAGGNSPLHF.

This clone was seen a single time. The chain couples TRBV11-3 to TRBJ2-7; TRBD2 is a possible D gene (6 bases). The V gene's germline CDR1 is SGHNT and CDR2 YENEEA. V dropped 5 bases and J dropped 4 bases, with 12 bases sitting between them. There are 13 residues in the CDR3. CDR3 nucleotide sequence: TGTGCCAGCAGCGCCACACGGGGGTACGAGCAGTACGTC. It yields the protein CASSATRGYEQYV.

The CDR3 sequence is CASSVRGQGGNTEAFF. As DNA, the CDR3 is TGTGCCAGCAGTGTCCGGGGACAGGGGGGGAACACTGAAGCTTTCTTT. This sequence joins TRBV6-1 and TRBJ1-1; TRBD1 agrees at 11 bases. CDR1 is MNHNS and CDR2 is SASEGT in the germline V gene. The CDR3 spans 16 residues. V lost 4 bases and J lost 1; bases outside the gene matches: 5.

The J gene is TRBJ2-1, the V gene TRBV24-1; D might be TRBD2 (6 bases). The V gene lost 2 bases and the J gene lost 1 base, with 17 bases spanning the gap. The CDR3 spans 18 residues. CDR1 and CDR2 (germline): KGHDR, SFDVKD. The CDR3 sequence is CATSDSTPGLLSYNEQFF. The CDR3 region has the DNA TGTGCCACCAGTGATTCAACCCCGGGACTCCTTTCCTACAATGAGCAGTTCTTC.